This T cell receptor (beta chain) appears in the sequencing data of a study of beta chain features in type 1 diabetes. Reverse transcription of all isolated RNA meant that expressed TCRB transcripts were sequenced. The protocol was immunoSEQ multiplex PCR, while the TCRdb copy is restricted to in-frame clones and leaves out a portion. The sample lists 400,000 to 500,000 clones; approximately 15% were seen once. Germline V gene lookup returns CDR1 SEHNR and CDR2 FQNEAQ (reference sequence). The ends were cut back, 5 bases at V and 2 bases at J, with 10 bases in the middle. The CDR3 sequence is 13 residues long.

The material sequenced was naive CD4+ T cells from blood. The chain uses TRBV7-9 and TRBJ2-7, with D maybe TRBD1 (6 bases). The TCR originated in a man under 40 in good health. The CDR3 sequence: CASSPTGTYEQYF. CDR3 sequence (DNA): TGTGCCAGCAGCCCGACAGGAACCTACGAGCAGTACTTC.